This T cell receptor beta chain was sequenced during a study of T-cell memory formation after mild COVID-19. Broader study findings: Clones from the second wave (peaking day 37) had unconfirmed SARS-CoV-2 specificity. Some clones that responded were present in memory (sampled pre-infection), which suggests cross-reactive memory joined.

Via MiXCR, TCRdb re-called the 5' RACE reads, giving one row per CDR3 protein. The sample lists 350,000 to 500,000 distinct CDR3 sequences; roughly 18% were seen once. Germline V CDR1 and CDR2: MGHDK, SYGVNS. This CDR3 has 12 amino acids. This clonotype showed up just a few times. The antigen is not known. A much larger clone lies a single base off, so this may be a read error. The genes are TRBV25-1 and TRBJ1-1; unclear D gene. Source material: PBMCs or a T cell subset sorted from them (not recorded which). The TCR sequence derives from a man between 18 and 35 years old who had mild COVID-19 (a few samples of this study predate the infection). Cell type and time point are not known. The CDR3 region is CASSEPNTEALF. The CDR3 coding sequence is TGTGCCAGCAGTGAGCCGAACACTGAAGCTTTATTT.